These 9 T cell receptor beta chains were all obtained from the same sample, sequenced in a study of T cells after yellow fever vaccination. MiXCR, applied by TCRdb to the 5' RACE reads, yields one record per CDR3 protein. The sample yields a few hundred thousand distinct CDR3 sequences, 3% to 4.5% seen once. Sequenced here: PBMCs, sampled 5 days after the yellow fever booster vaccination. The receptors here all came from a man younger than 35 who received the YFV17D yellow fever vaccine.

This clonotype was seen only a few times. For the CDR3, the DNA is TGTGCCAGCAGCTTATTGGGGGCGGGGAGCAATCAGCCCCAGCATTTT. Amino acids: CASSLLGAGSNQPQHF. This chain connects TRBV7-2 to TRBJ1-5; a possible D gene is TRBD1 (6 bases). The length of the CDR3 is 16 residues. Trimming pared 2 bases from V and 1 base from J, leaving 12 bases between. The germline V gene has CDR1 SGHTA and CDR2 FQGNSA.

This clonotype came up many times. CDR3 nucleotide sequence: TGTGCCAGCAGCTTGGTAGCGGTCTCCTACAATGAGCAGTTCTTC. It translates to CASSLVAVSYNEQFF. This rearrangement joins TRBV5-6 to TRBJ2-1; a possible D gene is TRBD2 (6 bases). The germline CDR1 and CDR2 sequences are SGHDT and YYEEEE. This CDR3 has 15 amino acids. The V end was cut by 0 bases, the J end by 0 bases, with 7 bases between. Complete variable domain (other parts from reference TRBV5-6 and TRBJ2-1): DAGVTQSPTHLIKTRGQQVTLRCSPKSGHDTVSWYQQALGQGPQFIFQYYEEEERQRGNFPDRFSGHQFPNYSSELNVNALLLGDSALYLCASSLVAVSYNEQFFGPGTRLTVL.

This chain joins TRBV6-6 and TRBJ2-7, with 8 bases aligning to TRBD1. The CDR3 sequence is 14 residues long. The junction had 6 bases not matched to a gene; V was cut back by 2 bases and J by 6 bases. CDR1 and CDR2 from the germline V gene are MNHNY and SVGAGI (reference sequence). The DNA for the CDR3 is TGTGCCAGCAGTTACGGACAGGGTCGGGGCGAGCAGTACGTC. Amino acids: CASSYGQGRGEQYV.

The chain is built from TRBV7-9 and TRBJ1-3; the D is unclear. Trimming removed 2 bases from V and 8 bases from J, with 13 bases in between. Germline V gives CDR1 SEHNR, CDR2 FQNEAQ (reference sequence). CDR3 size: 14 residues. CDR3 in DNA: TGTGCCAGCAGCTTATTTGTCGTCGGAGACACCATATATTTT. This sequence encodes CASSLFVVGDTIYF.

The sample holds a few counts of this clonotype. This chain links TRBV12-3 or TRBV12-4 with TRBJ2-5; TRBD1 aligns across 9 bases. CDR3 size: 14 residues. The junction had 6 bases not matched to a gene; V was cut back by 5 bases and J by 5 bases. CDR3 bases: TGTGCCAGCAGTAAGACAGGGGGTGACGAGACCCAGTACTTC. Protein product: CASSKTGGDETQYF.

This clonotype was seen a few times. The chain links TRBV2 to TRBJ2-2; weak D call: TRBD1 (6 bases). The V gene lost 3 bases and the J gene lost 13 bases, with 9 bases spanning the gap. From germline, CDR1 is SNHLY and CDR2 FYNNEI. This CDR3 has 11 amino acids. The CDR3 nucleotides are TGTGCCAGCAGTGACAGGGGTGTGCTGTTTTTT. Translating it yields CASSDRGVLFF.

The chain uses TRBV5-6 and TRBJ2-7; 11 positions agree with TRBD1. The junction had 10 bases not matched to a gene; V was cut back by 2 bases and J by 6 bases. Germline V gene sequence: CDR1 SGHDT, CDR2 YYEEEE. The CDR3 totals 16 residues. CDR3 sequence (DNA): TGTGCCAGCAGCTTCGGGACAGGGGGGACCCTACCCGAGCAGTACGTC. Translated: CASSFGTGGTLPEQYV.

The chain joins TRBV7-9 to TRBJ2-7; no clear D gene. The CDR3 sequence is 13 residues long. V was shortened by 6 bases and J by 2 bases, with 11 bases between the two germline ends. Germline V gene data show CDR1 as SEHNR and CDR2 as FQNEAQ (reference sequence). CDR3: CASSNRPPYEQYF. Written as DNA, the CDR3 is TGTGCCAGCAGTAATCGGCCCCCCTACGAGCAGTACTTC.

The V call is TRBV27, the J call TRBJ2-5; either TRBD1 or TRBD2 may supply D (6 bases each). The CDR3 has 14 amino acids. Germline loops: CDR1 MNHEY, CDR2 SMNVEV (reference sequence). V was pared by 1 base and J by 3 bases, with 9 bases between. CDR3 in amino acids: CASSLWGAEETQYF. Here the CDR3 DNA reads TGTGCCAGCAGTTTATGGGGGGCGGAAGAGACCCAGTACTTC.